This T cell receptor beta chain was recorded in a study of T cells in lung cancer brain metastases. General study points: Fragmented FFPE DNA may have left the infiltrating repertoire incompletely captured.

For this clone: The antigen is not known.

Here immunoSEQ multiplex PCR was the method, and the copy in TCRdb shows in-frame clones only, minus some. The sample contains over a thousand clones, nearly 90% of which appear only once. This receptor was obtained from a man aged 70-80 years with non-small cell lung cancer that had spread to the brain. The sample comprised tumor tissue from a brain metastasis.

The CDR3: CASRDTVLGADTQYF. For the CDR3, the DNA is TGTGCCAGCAGGGACACGGTCCTGGGCGCAGATACGCAGTATTTT. The rearrangement uses TRBV6-5 and TRBJ2-3; D might be TRBD1 (5 bases). V was clipped by 6 bases and J by 4 bases, with 17 bases between them. The CDR3 extends over 15 amino acids. Looked up from germline, CDR1 is MNHEY and CDR2 is SVGAGI.